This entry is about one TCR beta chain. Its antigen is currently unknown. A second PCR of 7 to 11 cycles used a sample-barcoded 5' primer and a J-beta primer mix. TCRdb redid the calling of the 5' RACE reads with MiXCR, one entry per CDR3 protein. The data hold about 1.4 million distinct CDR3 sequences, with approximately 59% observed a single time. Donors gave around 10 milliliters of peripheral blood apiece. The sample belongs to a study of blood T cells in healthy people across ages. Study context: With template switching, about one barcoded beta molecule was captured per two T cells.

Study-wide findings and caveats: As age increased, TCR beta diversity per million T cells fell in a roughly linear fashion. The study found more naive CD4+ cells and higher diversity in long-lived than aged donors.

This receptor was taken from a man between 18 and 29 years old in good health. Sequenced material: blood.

The CDR3 nucleotides are TGTGCCAGCCGATTGCCTGGAACGAACACCGGGGAGCTGTTTTTT. As protein: CASRLPGTNTGELFF. V usage is TRBV12-3 or TRBV12-4 and J usage is TRBJ2-2; D not resolved. This CDR3 has 15 amino acids. V lost 8 bases, J lost 0 bases, and 13 bases lay in between.